One and the same sample provided the 18 T cell receptor beta chains below, sequenced in a study of cytomegalovirus exposure and HLA in healthy donors. The primer mix had 60 Vbeta and 13 Jbeta primers. Sequenced by immunoSEQ multiplex PCR; TCRdb stores in-frame clones only, minus some. Found here are around 120,000 clones, about 80% of them singletons; the top ten hold around 8%. Sequenced: PBMCs. These receptors all come from a female donor in good health and CMV-seropositive.

J is TRBJ1-1 and V is TRBV19; TRBD1 matches 9 bases. With V trimmed by 5 bases and J by 5 bases, 6 bases remained unmatched. From germline, CDR1 is LNHDA and CDR2 SQIVND (reference sequence). The CDR3 contains 14 residues. CDR3 region: CASSLRTGETEAFF. The CDR3 nucleotides read TGTGCCAGTAGTCTAAGGACAGGGGAAACTGAAGCTTTCTTT.

The rearrangement links TRBV28 to TRBJ2-5, with TRBD1 matching 12 bases. TRBJ2-7 matches the DNA end more closely, so the J call is doubtful. Germline-derived CDR1 and CDR2 are MDHEN and SYDVKM. The CDR3 loop spans 15 amino acids. The CDR3 protein is CASSSGTGGWYEQYF. The CDR3 bases are TGTGCCAGCAGTTCCGGGACAGGGGGCTGGTACGAGCAGTACTTC.

The rearrangement links TRBV27 to TRBJ1-1, with TRBD1 matching 10 bases. Trimming at V came to 4 bases and at J to 6 bases, leaving 5 bases not matched to a gene. The CDR3 spans 14 residues. Germline lookup yields CDR1 MNHEY and CDR2 SMNVEV (reference sequence). CDR3 coding DNA: TGTGCCAGCAGTTCCTCCGGGACAGGGGCTGAAGCTTTCTTT. Encoded protein: CASSSSGTGAEAFF.

The chain is built from TRBV28 and TRBJ1-2; no clear D gene. The CDR3 runs 15 residues. Trimming removed 5 bases from V and 3 bases from J, with 16 bases in between. Germline-derived CDR1 and CDR2 are MDHEN and SYDVKM. This chain's CDR3 is CASSPYEQMDYGYTF. The CDR3 DNA reads TGTGCCAGCAGTCCATATGAGCAAATGGACTATGGCTACACCTTC.

The table lists this clone with a few counts. The chain employs TRBV5-6 and TRBJ2-7; 9 nucleotides line up with TRBD1. Per germline, CDR1 SGHDT and CDR2 YYEEEE. The trim removed 4 bases at V and 3 bases at J, leaving 8 bases unmatched. The CDR3 runs 15 residues. CDR3 sequence reads: CASSPGQGSFYEQYF. The CDR3 bases are TGTGCCAGCAGCCCTGGACAGGGGAGTTTCTACGAGCAGTACTTC.

The chain combines TRBV12-5 with TRBJ2-7; TRBD1 aligns across 10 bases. CDR1 is LGHNT and CDR2 is FRNRAP in the germline V gene. The CDR3 extends over 15 amino acids. J lost 4 bases, V lost 6 bases, and 9 bases had no gene match. In nucleotides, the CDR3 is TGTGCTAGTGGCACTGGGACAGGGGAATTATACGAGCAGTACTTC. It codes for CASGTGTGELYEQYF.

The rearrangement uses TRBV5-1 and TRBJ1-6; 9 nucleotides line up with TRBD1. This CDR3 contains 16 residues. The germline V gene encodes CDR1 SGHRS and CDR2 YFSETQ. J lost 7 bases, V lost 0 bases, and 5 bases had no gene match. This chain's CDR3 is CASSLGTGDGNSPLHF. CDR3 DNA: TGCGCCAGCAGCTTGGGGACAGGGGACGGAAATTCACCCCTCCACTTT.

The rearrangement uses TRBV2 and TRBJ1-1, with a tentative D call TRBD1 (6 bases). The CDR3 extends over 13 amino acids. V was pared by 8 bases and J by 0 bases, with 10 bases between. Germline assignment: CDR1 SNHLY and CDR2 FYNNEI. The CDR3 nucleotides are TGTGCCAGCTTGGGACAATTGAACACTGAAGCTTTCTTT. This translates into CASLGQLNTEAFF.

The gene calls are TRBV12-5 and TRBJ2-2; TRBD1 matches at 7 bases. The CDR3 consists of 18 residues. Looked up from germline, CDR1 is LGHNT and CDR2 is FRNRAP. V was pared by 2 bases and J by 0 bases, with 9 bases of the junction left unmatched. CDR3 bases: TGTGCTAGTGGTTTGCCCAGACAGGGAACCTCGAACACCGGGGAGCTGTTTTTT. Encoded protein: CASGLPRQGTSNTGELFF.

The gene calls are TRBV19 and TRBJ2-1; no firm D call. CDR1 and CDR2 from the germline V gene are LNHDA and SQIVND (reference sequence). The CDR3 consists of 12 residues. V lost 3 bases to trimming and J lost 4 bases, with 4 bases between them. The CDR3, as DNA: TGTGCCAGTAGTATTCTGTACAATGAGCAGTTCTTC. It is translated as CASSILYNEQFF.

The gene calls are TRBV28 and TRBJ2-7, with 9 positions matching TRBD2. The CDR3 is made up of 16 amino acids. V gave up 6 bases and J gave up 2 bases; unmatched junction bases: 11. Looked up from germline, CDR1 is MDHEN and CDR2 is SYDVKM. CDR3 sequence reads: CASSRSLRGGAYEQYF. CDR3 nucleotide sequence: TGTGCCAGCAGCCGCAGTTTACGCGGGGGGGCCTACGAGCAGTACTTC.

The rearrangement links TRBV9 to TRBJ2-1, with a possible D match to TRBD1 (5 bases). The CDR3 is 13 amino acids. With 7 bases removed from V and 2 bases from J, the gap between germline ends came to 10 bases. The germline CDR1 and CDR2 sequences are SGDLS and YYNGEE. CDR3 residues: CASGADTYNEQFF. DNA of the CDR3: TGTGCCAGCGGGGCGGATACCTACAATGAGCAGTTCTTC.

The chain is built from TRBV10-3 and TRBJ1-2; tentative D call: TRBD1 (6 bases). The CDR3 is 13 residues long. V lost 3 bases and J lost 8, with 13 bases in between. Germline V lookup: CDR1 ENHRY, CDR2 SYGVKD. The CDR3 coding sequence is TGTGCCATCAGTGACAGGGGCGTAGCGGGCTACACCTTC. As protein: CAISDRGVAGYTF.

This rearrangement joins TRBV4-2 to TRBJ1-2; D perhaps matches TRBD1 (6 bases). CDR1 LGHNA and CDR2 YNFKEQ come from the germline V gene. The V gene lost 1 base and the J gene lost 2 bases, with 20 bases spanning the gap. The CDR3 covers 18 residues. The CDR3 loop is CASSQGIGQPKRNYGYTF. The CDR3, as DNA: TGTGCCAGCAGCCAAGGTATTGGACAGCCCAAAAGAAACTATGGCTACACCTTC.

This chain uses TRBV9 with TRBJ1-5, with a tentative D call TRBD1 (5 bases). This CDR3 has 14 amino acids. Per germline, CDR1 SGDLS and CDR2 YYNGEE. V lost 4 bases to trimming and J lost 1 base, with 9 bases between them. The CDR3 spells CASSKGVSNQPQHF. CDR3 coding DNA: TGTGCCAGCAGCAAAGGGGTAAGCAATCAGCCCCAGCATTTT.

The chain is built from TRBV5-1 and TRBJ1-4; possibly TRBD1 for D (6 bases). Germline V lookup: CDR1 SGHRS, CDR2 YFSETQ. This CDR3 has 15 residues. V was shortened by 0 bases and J by 2 bases, with 8 bases between the two germline ends. The CDR3 bases are TGCGCCAGCAGCTTGGGGGGGCCCACTAATGAAAAACTGTTTTTT. It translates to CASSLGGPTNEKLFF.

Notes on this clone: The same CDR3 can be traced to other DNA sequences in this sample. The chain couples TRBV9 to TRBJ1-3; no firm D call. This CDR3 has 14 amino acids. Trimming took 2 bases from V and 0 from J, leaving 6 bases between them. Germline V lookup: CDR1 SGDLS, CDR2 YYNGEE. In DNA form, the CDR3 reads TGTGCCAGCAGCGTCGACACCTCTGGAAACACCATATATTTT. It codes for CASSVDTSGNTIYF.

The chain joins TRBV19 to TRBJ2-6, with 7 bases aligning to TRBD1. This CDR3 region has 16 residues. Germline assignment: CDR1 LNHDA and CDR2 SQIVND (reference sequence). V trimming: 5 bases; J trimming: 2 bases; junction bases outside the gene matches: 6. CDR3 protein: CASSVGTGAGANVLTF. DNA of the CDR3: TGTGCCAGTAGTGTAGGAACAGGGGCTGGGGCCAACGTCCTGACTTTC.